This T cell receptor beta chain stems from a study of T cell responses to AZD1222 COVID-19 vaccine. Whole-study findings and limits: Receipt of two AZD1222 doses was followed by a rise in Spike-specific TCR breadth and depth. Only after the peak T cell response were repertoires sampled.

Clones were sequenced by immunoSEQ multiplex PCR, and TCRdb holds only the in-frame ones, with some missing. The repertoire includes some 130,000 clones, roughly 86% of them detected once, and around 5% sits in the top ten. Concerning this clone: Antigen unknown.

Deletions cut 5 bases from V and 0 bases from J, with 22 bases between. There are 19 residues in the CDR3. Germline-derived CDR1 and CDR2 are SGHVS and FQNEAQ. The chain has TRBV7-8 and TRBJ2-2; tentatively, D is TRBD1 (6 bases). This receptor was identified in an adult who received the AZD1222 COVID-19 vaccine. The starting material was peripheral blood, obtained 28 days after the second AZD1222 dose. The CDR3: CASSPRTVTAGANTGELFF. CDR3 nucleotide sequence: TGTGCCAGCAGCCCCCGGACAGTGACTGCGGGCGCGAACACCGGGGAGCTGTTTTTT.